The 10 T cell receptor beta chains below come from one sample, sequenced in a study of vaccination and CD4 T cells after COVID-19. The study sequenced cultured CD4+ T cell DNA using the Oncomine TCR Beta short-read assay. TCRdb called the PCR reads again in MiXCR, with one record for every CDR3 protein. The repertoire holds some 11,000 distinct CDR3 sequences, with roughly 82% as singletons. Treatment denoted: approximately 10-day PBMC culture with coronavirus spike peptide pools or control peptides (ViraFEST assay). What these receptors recognize is not known. Sequences were obtained from CD4+ T cells from blood, cultured in vitro. Receptor source: a human donor who had recovered from COVID-19.

The chain is built from TRBV6-1 and TRBJ1-3; D ambiguous. From germline, CDR1 is MNHNS and CDR2 SASEGT. There are 10 residues in the CDR3. V shed 4 bases and J shed 5 bases, with 0 bases lying between them. For the CDR3, the DNA is TGTGCCAGCAGTGGAAACACCATATATTTT. Protein product: CASSGNTIYF.

This clonotype was picked up one time. V gene TRBV7-2 combines with J gene TRBJ1-2; TRBD1 aligns across 8 bases. Germline assignment: CDR1 SGHTA and CDR2 FQGNSA. The V gene end was trimmed by 4 bases and the J gene end by 8 bases; junction bases not matched to a gene: 0. The CDR3 consists of 11 residues. CDR3 in amino acids: CASSSGGGYTF. The CDR3, as DNA: TGTGCCAGCAGCTCAGGGGGCGGCTACACCTTC. Variable domain in full (rest from reference TRBV7-2 and TRBJ1-2): GAGVSQSPSNKVTEKGKDVELRCDPISGHTALYWYRQSLGQGLEFLIYFQGNSAPDKSGLPSDRFSAERTGGSVSTLTIQRTQQEDSAVYLCASSSGGGYTFGSGTRLTVV.

The rearrangement joins TRBV20-1 to TRBJ1-2; unclear D gene. This CDR3 is 12 amino acids long. CDR1 and CDR2 (germline): DFQATT, SNEGSKA (reference sequence). Trimming removed 5 bases from V and 2 bases from J, with 9 bases in between. The CDR3 here is CSARGPNYGYTF. The CDR3 DNA is TGCAGTGCTCGAGGGCCCAACTATGGCTACACCTTC.

The rearrangement joins TRBV4-1 to TRBJ1-5, with D possibly TRBD1 on 5 matching bases. Germline V gives CDR1 MGHRA, CDR2 YSYEKL. The V end lost 4 bases, the J end lost 0 bases, and 10 bases lay between the germline ends. CDR3 length equals 15 residues. CDR3 DNA sequence: TGCGCCAGCAGCCCCCAGGGATATAGCAATCAGCCCCAGCATTTT. It translates to CASSPQGYSNQPQHF.

The chain is built from TRBV28 and TRBJ1-5; tentatively, D is TRBD1 (5 bases). V lost 6 bases and J lost 2, with 14 bases in between. CDR1 MDHEN and CDR2 SYDVKM come from the germline V gene. CDR3 length equals 15 residues. Here the CDR3 DNA reads TGTGCCAGCAGGTCGGGGGTTTCGGGCAATCAGCCCCAGCATTTT. Translation gives CASRSGVSGNQPQHF.

J is TRBJ1-2 and V is TRBV6-1; D remains ambiguous. V was trimmed by 1 base and J by 4 bases, leaving 10 bases between them. The CDR3 totals 14 residues. From germline, CDR1 is MNHNS and CDR2 SASEGT. The CDR3 here is CASSEGPQGYGYTF. The CDR3 DNA sequence: TGTGCCAGCAGTGAAGGACCCCAAGGCTATGGCTACACCTTC.

This chain connects TRBV19 to TRBJ1-3; 7 bases align to TRBD1. Looked up from germline, CDR1 is LNHDA and CDR2 is SQIVND (reference sequence). There are 14 residues in the CDR3. V gave up 6 bases and J gave up 0 bases; unmatched junction bases: 2. CDR3 DNA: TGTGCCAGTAGGAGGACAGGCTCTGGAAACACCATATATTTT. Amino acid sequence: CASRRTGSGNTIYF.

The rearrangement joins TRBV20-1 to TRBJ1-2, with a weak D call TRBD1 (6 bases). CDR1 is DFQATT and CDR2 is SNEGSKA in the germline V gene (reference sequence). Trimming removed 1 base from V and 13 bases from J, with 16 bases in between. This CDR3 region has 12 residues. The CDR3 nucleotides read TGCAGTGCTAGAGTTGCAGGACAGCCACTCACCTTC. It yields the protein CSARVAGQPLTF.

The rearrangement uses TRBV2 and TRBJ2-7, with D possibly TRBD2 on 6 matching bases. From germline, CDR1 is SNHLY and CDR2 FYNNEI. The CDR3 extends over 11 amino acids. Trimming pared 7 bases from V and 11 bases from J, leaving 15 bases between. CDR3 in amino acids: CASNDGGEKYF. CDR3 coding DNA: TGTGCCAGCAATGACGGAGGGGAGAAGTACTTC.

This clonotype was recorded once. V is TRBV15 and J is TRBJ1-4, with 9 bases aligning to TRBD1. The CDR3 is made up of 15 amino acids. J lost 5 bases, V lost 5 bases, and 6 bases had no gene match. Germline CDR1 and CDR2: LNHNV and YYDKDF (reference sequence). The CDR3 loop reads CATSGTGQGNEKLFF. DNA for the CDR3: TGTGCCACCAGCGGGACGGGACAGGGAAATGAAAAACTGTTTTTT.